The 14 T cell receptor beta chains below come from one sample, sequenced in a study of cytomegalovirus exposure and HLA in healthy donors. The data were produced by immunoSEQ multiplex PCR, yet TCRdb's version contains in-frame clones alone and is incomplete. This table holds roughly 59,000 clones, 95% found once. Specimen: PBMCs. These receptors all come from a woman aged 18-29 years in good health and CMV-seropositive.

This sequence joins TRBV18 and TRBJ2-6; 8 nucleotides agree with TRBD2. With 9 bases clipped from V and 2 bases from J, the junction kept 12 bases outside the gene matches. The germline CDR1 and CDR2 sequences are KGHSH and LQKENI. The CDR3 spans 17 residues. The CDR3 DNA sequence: TGTGCCAGTACCCCGACGGGACTAGGGGCTGGGGCCAACGTCCTGACTTTC. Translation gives CASTPTGLGAGANVLTF.

CDR3 in amino acids: CASSTRGTLSGNTIYF. As DNA, the CDR3 is TGTGCCAGTAGTACACGGGGGACTCTCTCTGGAAACACCATATATTTT. The V call is TRBV19, the J call TRBJ1-3; D perhaps matches TRBD1 (5 bases). The CDR3 is made up of 16 amino acids. Germline assignment: CDR1 LNHDA and CDR2 SQIVND (reference sequence). V was pared by 4 bases and J by 0 bases, with 13 bases between.

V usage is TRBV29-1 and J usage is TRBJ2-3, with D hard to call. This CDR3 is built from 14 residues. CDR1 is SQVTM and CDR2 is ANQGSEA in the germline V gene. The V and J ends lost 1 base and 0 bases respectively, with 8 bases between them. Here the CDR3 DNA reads TGCAGCGTTGAAGTAAGCTCTAGCACAGATACGCAGTATTTT. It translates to CSVEVSSSTDTQYF.

CDR3 bases: TGCGCCAGCAGCTTTCCCACCGGGACAGGGCGACCAGATACGCAGTATTTT. This codes for CASSFPTGTGRPDTQYF. The chain couples TRBV5-1 to TRBJ2-3; 9 bases are shared with TRBD1. The CDR3 covers 17 residues. CDR1 is SGHRS, CDR2 YFSETQ, per germline. The J segment lost 4 bases and the V segment lost 2 bases, leaving 11 bases of the junction unmatched.

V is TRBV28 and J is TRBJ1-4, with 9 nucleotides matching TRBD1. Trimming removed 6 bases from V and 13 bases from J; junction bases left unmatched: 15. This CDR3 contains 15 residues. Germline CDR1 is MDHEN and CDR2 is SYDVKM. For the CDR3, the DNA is TGTGCCAGCAGCAAAACCGGGACAGGGCGTTCTTTACTGTTTTTT. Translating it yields CASSKTGTGRSLLFF. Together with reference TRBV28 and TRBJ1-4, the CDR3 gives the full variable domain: DVKVTQSSRYLVKRTGEKVFLECVQDMDHENMFWYRQDPGLGLRLIYFSYDVKMKEKGDIPEGYSVSREKKERFSLILESASTNQTSMYLCASSKTGTGRSLLFFGSGTQLSVL.

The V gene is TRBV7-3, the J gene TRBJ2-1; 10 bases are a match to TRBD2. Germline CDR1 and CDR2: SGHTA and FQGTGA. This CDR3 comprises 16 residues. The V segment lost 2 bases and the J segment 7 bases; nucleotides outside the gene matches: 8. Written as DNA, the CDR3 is TGTGCCAGCAGCTTAGCTGTAGCGGGGGGTTCGAATGAGCAGTTCTTC. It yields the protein CASSLAVAGGSNEQFF.

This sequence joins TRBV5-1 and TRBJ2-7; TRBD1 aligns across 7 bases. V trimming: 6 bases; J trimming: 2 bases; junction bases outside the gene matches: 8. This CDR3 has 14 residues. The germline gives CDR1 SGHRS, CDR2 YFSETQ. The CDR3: CASNAPTGTYEQYF. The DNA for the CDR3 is TGCGCCAGCAATGCGCCGACAGGGACCTACGAGCAGTACTTC.

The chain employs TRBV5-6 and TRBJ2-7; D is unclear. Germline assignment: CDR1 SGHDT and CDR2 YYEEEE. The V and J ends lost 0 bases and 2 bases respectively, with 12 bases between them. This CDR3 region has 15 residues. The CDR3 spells CASSLEPGAPYEQYF. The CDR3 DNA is TGTGCCAGCAGCTTGGAGCCAGGCGCGCCCTACGAGCAGTACTTC.

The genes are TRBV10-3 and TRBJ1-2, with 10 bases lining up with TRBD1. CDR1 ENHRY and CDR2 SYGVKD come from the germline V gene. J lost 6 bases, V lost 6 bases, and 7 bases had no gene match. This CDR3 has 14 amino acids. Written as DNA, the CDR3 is TGTGCCATCAGCCCCGGGACAGGGGAGGATGGCTACACCTTC. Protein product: CAISPGTGEDGYTF.

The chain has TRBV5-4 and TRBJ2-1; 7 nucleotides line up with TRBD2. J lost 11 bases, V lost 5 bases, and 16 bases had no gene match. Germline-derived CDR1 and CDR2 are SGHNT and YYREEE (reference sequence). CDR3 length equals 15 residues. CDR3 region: CASREERTSDHKQFF. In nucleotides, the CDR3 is TGTGCCAGCAGAGAAGAAAGAACTAGCGACCACAAGCAGTTCTTC. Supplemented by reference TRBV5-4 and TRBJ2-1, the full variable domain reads ETGVTQSPTHLIKTRGQQVTLRCSSQSGHNTVSWYQQALGQGPQFIFQYYREEENGRGNFPPRFSGLQFPNYSSELNVNALELDDSALYLCASREERTSDHKQFFGPGTRLTVL.

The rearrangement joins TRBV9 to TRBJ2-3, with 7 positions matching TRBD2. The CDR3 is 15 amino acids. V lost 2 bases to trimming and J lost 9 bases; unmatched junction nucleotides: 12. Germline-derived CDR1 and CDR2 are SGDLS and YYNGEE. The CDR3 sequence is CASSVQAGKEQTQYF. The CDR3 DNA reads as TGTGCCAGCAGCGTTCAAGCGGGGAAAGAGCAGACGCAGTATTTT.

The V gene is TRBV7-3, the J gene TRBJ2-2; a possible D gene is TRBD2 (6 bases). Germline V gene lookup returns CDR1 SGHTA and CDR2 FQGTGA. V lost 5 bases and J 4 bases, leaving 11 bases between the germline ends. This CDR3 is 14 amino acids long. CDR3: CASSPWGVTGELFF. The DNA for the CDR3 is TGTGCCAGCAGCCCCTGGGGGGTCACCGGGGAGCTGTTTTTT. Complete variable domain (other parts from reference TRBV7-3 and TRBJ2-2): GAGVSQTPSNKVTEKGKYVELRCDPISGHTALYWYRQSLGQGPEFLIYFQGTGAADDSGLPNDRFFAVRPEGSVSTLKIQRTERGDSAVYLCASSPWGVTGELFFGEGSRLTVL.

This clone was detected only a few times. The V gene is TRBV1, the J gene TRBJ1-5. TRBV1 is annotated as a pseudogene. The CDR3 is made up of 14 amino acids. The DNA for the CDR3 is TGCACCAGCAGCCAAGGGGGAGTACATCAGCCCCAGCATTTT. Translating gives CTSSQGGVHQPQHF.

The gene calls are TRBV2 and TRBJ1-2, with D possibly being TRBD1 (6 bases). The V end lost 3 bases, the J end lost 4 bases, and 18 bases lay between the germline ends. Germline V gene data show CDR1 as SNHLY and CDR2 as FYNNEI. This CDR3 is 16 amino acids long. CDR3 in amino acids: CASSEEGQSVSYGYTF. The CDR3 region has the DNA TGTGCCAGCAGTGAGGAAGGACAGAGTGTTAGCTATGGCTACACCTTC.